This record covers a single T cell receptor (beta chain). Its antigen is currently unknown. These data are taken from a study of a mutant IDH1 vaccine in newly diagnosed glioma. Study overall: Patients got radiotherapy, temozolomide, or both beforehand, and most got both.

Regarding the study as a whole: Evidence of vaccine-induced immune responses was documented in 85% to 95% of patients.

Trimming took 0 bases from V and 9 from J; bases not matched to a gene: 12. CDR1 is SGHRS, CDR2 YFSETQ, per germline. This CDR3 comprises 16 residues. The time point was: week 5, during vaccination. One vaccine dose held 300 ug of mutant IDH1 20-mer peptide and came with topical imiquimod. The protocol was immunoSEQ multiplex PCR, while the TCRdb copy is restricted to in-frame clones and leaves out a portion. This sample has roughly 30,000 clones, with around 90% found just once. V and J are TRBV5-1 and TRBJ2-1; TRBD1 agrees at 7 bases. The TCR originated in a man between 18 and 35 years old with glioma. Sequences were derived from PBMCs, sampled from a glioma patient whose treatment included an IDH1 peptide vaccine. This CDR3 is CASSLVAQQGWTEQFF. In nucleotides, the CDR3 is TGCGCCAGCAGCTTGGTGGCTCAACAGGGGTGGACTGAGCAGTTCTTC.